A single T cell receptor (beta chain) is shown here with its context. The junction departs from germline at one end; a sequencing error may be responsible. Clones were read by immunoSEQ multiplex PCR, and TCRdb kept only the in-frame ones, dropping some. The sample comprises about 54,000 clones, approximately 80% of which are singletons, and 5.3% rests with the top ten. The entry originates in a study of blood T cell repertoires in COVID-19. Across the whole study: Acute and convalescent COVID-19 samples came from the United States, Italy and Spain.

The CDR3 spans 14 residues. Germline loops: CDR1 SGHNT, CDR2 YENEEA. The specimen sequenced was peripheral blood. V is TRBV11-3 and J is TRBJ2-3; 8 nucleotides line up with TRBD1. The sequence came from a woman aged 55-70 years with acute or convalescent COVID-19. CDR3 DNA sequence: TGTGCCAGCAGCTTGGACAGGGCCACAGGTACGCAGTATTTT. This gives the protein CASSLDRATGTQYF.